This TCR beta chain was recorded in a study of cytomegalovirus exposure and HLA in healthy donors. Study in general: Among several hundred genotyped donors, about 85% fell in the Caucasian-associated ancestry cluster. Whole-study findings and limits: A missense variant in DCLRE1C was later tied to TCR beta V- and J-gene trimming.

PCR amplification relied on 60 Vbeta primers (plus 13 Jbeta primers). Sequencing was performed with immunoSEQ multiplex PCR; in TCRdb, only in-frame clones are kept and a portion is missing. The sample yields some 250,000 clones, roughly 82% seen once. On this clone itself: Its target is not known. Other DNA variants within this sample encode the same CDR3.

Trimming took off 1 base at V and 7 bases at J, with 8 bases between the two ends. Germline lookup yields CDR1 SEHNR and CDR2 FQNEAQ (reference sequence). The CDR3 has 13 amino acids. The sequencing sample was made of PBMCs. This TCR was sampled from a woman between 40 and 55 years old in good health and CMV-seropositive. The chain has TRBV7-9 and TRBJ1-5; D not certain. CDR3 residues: CASSLGPGQPQHF. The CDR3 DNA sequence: TGTGCCAGCAGCTTAGGACCGGGGCAGCCCCAGCATTTT.